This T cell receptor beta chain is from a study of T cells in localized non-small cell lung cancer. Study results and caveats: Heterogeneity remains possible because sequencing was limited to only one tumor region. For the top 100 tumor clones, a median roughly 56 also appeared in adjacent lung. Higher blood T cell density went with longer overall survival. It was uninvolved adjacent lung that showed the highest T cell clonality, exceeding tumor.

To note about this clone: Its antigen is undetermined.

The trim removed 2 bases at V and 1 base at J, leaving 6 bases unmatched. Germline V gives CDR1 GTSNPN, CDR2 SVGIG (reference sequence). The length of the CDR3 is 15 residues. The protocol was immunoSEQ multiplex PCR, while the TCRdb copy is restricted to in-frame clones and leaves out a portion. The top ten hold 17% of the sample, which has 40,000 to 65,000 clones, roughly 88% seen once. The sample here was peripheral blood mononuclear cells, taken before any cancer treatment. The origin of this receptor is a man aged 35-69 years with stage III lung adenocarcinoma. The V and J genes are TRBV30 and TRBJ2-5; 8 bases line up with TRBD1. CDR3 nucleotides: TGTGCCTGGAGTCAATACCAGGGGGCCCAAGAGACCCAGTACTTC. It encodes CAWSQYQGAQETQYF.